One and the same sample provided the 9 T cell receptor beta chains below, sequenced in a study of a mutant IDH1 vaccine in newly diagnosed glioma. Assay used: immunoSEQ multiplex PCR; TCRdb lists only in-frame clones, some missing. This table has roughly 32,000 clones, around 83% appearing once. The time point was: week 35, safety follow-up. Each dose of the vaccine consisted of 300 ug of mutant IDH1 20-mer peptide, with topical imiquimod. These receptors' antigens are unknown. This specimen consisted of PBMCs, obtained from a glioma patient whose treatment included an IDH1 peptide vaccine. The receptors originated from a woman between 18 and 29 years old with glioma.

The chain is built from TRBV27 and TRBJ1-2, with D possibly being TRBD1 (6 bases). Germline assignment: CDR1 MNHEY and CDR2 SMNVEV (reference sequence). This CDR3 is 18 amino acids long. The V and J ends lost 2 bases and 4 bases respectively, with 23 bases between them. The CDR3 sequence is CASSLSPVGGAGSYGYTF. The CDR3 DNA reads as TGTGCCAGCAGTTTAAGCCCTGTGGGGGGCGCAGGGAGCTATGGCTACACCTTC.

The chain recombines TRBV15 with TRBJ2-7; 9 bases fit TRBD1. Losses at the gene ends were 0 bases for V and 1 base for J; bases not matched to a gene: 4. The CDR3 totals 16 residues. Germline lookup yields CDR1 LNHNV and CDR2 YYDKDF (reference sequence). CDR3 in DNA: TGTGCCACCAGCAGAGATAGGACAGGGGCGTCCTACGAGCAGTACTTC. Translating it yields CATSRDRTGASYEQYF.

The rearrangement uses TRBV7-9 and TRBJ2-7; no clear D gene. The CDR3 is 13 residues long. Germline V gene data show CDR1 as SEHNR and CDR2 as FQNEAQ (reference sequence). V was pared by 7 bases and J by 6 bases, with 16 bases between. Here the CDR3 DNA reads TGTGCCAGCACCCCAGTGGCAACCGGCGAGCAGTACTTC. It translates to CASTPVATGEQYF.

The genes are TRBV7-2 and TRBJ1-1, with D possibly TRBD1 on 5 matching bases. Trimming pared 4 bases from V and 2 bases from J, leaving 8 bases between. Germline CDR1 reads SGHTA; CDR2 reads FQGNSA. The CDR3 has 13 amino acids. The CDR3: CASSSTVNTEAFF. The CDR3 DNA reads as TGTGCCAGCAGCTCGACAGTTAACACTGAAGCTTTCTTT.

The CDR3 bases are TGTGCCAGCAGCTTGGGGTCACCAGGAGGCTACACCTTC. Encoded protein: CASSLGSPGGYTF. The chain couples TRBV5-4 to TRBJ1-2; unclear D gene. Germline-derived CDR1 and CDR2 are SGHNT and YYREEE (reference sequence). V lost 0 bases, J lost 8 bases, and 11 bases lay in between. The CDR3 loop spans 13 amino acids. The complete variable domain, with remaining parts taken from reference TRBV5-4 and TRBJ1-2, reads ETGVTQSPTHLIKTRGQQVTLRCSSQSGHNTVSWYQQALGQGPQFIFQYYREEENGRGNFPPRFSGLQFPNYSSELNVNALELDDSALYLCASSLGSPGGYTFGSGTRLTVV.

Written as DNA, the CDR3 is TGCAGCGTTGAAGGTTCTGGGGCCAACGTCCTGACTTTC. Encoded protein: CSVEGSGANVLTF. J is TRBJ2-6 and V is TRBV29-1; D ambiguous. Per germline, CDR1 SQVTM and CDR2 ANQGSEA. Trimming shortened V by 1 base and J by 1 base, and 2 bases separated the two germline ends. The CDR3 consists of 13 residues.

This clone showed up just a few times. This rearrangement joins TRBV19 to TRBJ1-1; D perhaps matches TRBD1 (5 bases). This CDR3 comprises 15 residues. Germline CDR1 is LNHDA and CDR2 is SQIVND (reference sequence). V dropped 5 bases and J dropped 0 bases, with 13 bases sitting between them. The DNA of the CDR3 is TGTGCCAGTAGTTCAACCCCCAGGGTGAACACTGAAGCTTTCTTT. This sequence encodes CASSSTPRVNTEAFF.

The chain recombines TRBV27 with TRBJ2-7; possible D gene TRBD1, 5 bases. Germline-derived CDR1 and CDR2 are MNHEY and SMNVEV (reference sequence). V gave up 5 bases and J gave up 1 base, with 15 bases separating them. CDR3 length equals 15 residues. For the CDR3, the DNA is TGTGCCAGCAGTCCCCCCGACAGTTGGTCCTACGAGCAGTACTTC. Translated: CASSPPDSWSYEQYF.

J is TRBJ2-1 and V is TRBV15, with TRBD2 matching 7 bases. V was clipped by 3 bases and J by 5 bases; unmatched bases: 7. This CDR3 is built from 15 residues. Germline V CDR1 and CDR2: LNHNV, YYDKDF (reference sequence). CDR3 nucleotides: TGTGCCACCAGCAGGACGACTAGCACAGACAATGAGCAGTTCTTC. It translates to CATSRTTSTDNEQFF. Variable domain in full (rest from reference TRBV15 and TRBJ2-1): DAMVIQNPRYQVTQFGKPVTLSCSQTLNHNVMYWYQQKSSQAPKLLFHYYDKDFNNEADTPDNFQSRRPNTSFCFLDIRSPGLGDTAMYLCATSRTTSTDNEQFFGPGTRLTVL.